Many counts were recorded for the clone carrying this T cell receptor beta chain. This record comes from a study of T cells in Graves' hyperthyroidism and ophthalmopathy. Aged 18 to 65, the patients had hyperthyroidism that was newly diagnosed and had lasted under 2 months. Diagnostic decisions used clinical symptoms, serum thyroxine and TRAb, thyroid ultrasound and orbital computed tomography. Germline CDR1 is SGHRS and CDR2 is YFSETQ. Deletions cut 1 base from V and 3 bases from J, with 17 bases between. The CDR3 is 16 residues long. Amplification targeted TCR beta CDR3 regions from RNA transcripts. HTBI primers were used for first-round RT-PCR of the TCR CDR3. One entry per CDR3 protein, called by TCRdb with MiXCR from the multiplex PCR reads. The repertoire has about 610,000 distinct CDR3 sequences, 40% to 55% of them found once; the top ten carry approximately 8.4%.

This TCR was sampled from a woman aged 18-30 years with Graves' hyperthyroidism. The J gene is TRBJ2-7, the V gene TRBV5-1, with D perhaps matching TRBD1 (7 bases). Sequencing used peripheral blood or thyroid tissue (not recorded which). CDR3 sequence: CASSLFGRQGGYEQYF. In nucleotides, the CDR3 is TGCGCCAGCAGCTTGTTTGGCCGACAGGGAGGCTACGAGCAGTACTTC.